The entry below gives a single TCR beta chain sequence along with its context. Study processing details: Amplifying reference gene primers gave estimates of nucleated cell counts. Sequencing was performed with immunoSEQ multiplex PCR; in TCRdb, only in-frame clones are kept and a portion is missing. V and J calls and clone size are copied from that table; D and trimming were computed from the DNA. The table records 150,000 to 200,000 clones, 70% to 90% of them present only once. J was trimmed by 4 bases and V by 0 bases; bases with no gene match: 9. This CDR3 comprises 17 residues. The germline V gene has CDR1 LGHNA and CDR2 YNFKEQ. The entry originates in a study of blood T cell repertoires in COVID-19.

The sequencing input was peripheral blood. This rearrangement joins TRBV4-2 to TRBJ2-7; TRBD1 aligns across 10 bases. The receptor comes from a woman between 25 and 40 years old with acute or convalescent COVID-19. CDR3: CASSQDPTGTGAYEQYF. CDR3 nucleotides: TGTGCCAGCAGCCAAGATCCAACCGGGACAGGGGCATACGAGCAGTACTTC.